Listed here is a single T cell receptor (beta chain). After constant-region reverse-primer amplification, full-length variable regions underwent semi-nested PCR with Nested Universal Primer A. TCRdb reprocessed the 5' RACE reads with MiXCR, giving one entry per CDR3 protein. The sample yields 4,000 to 5,000 distinct CDR3 sequences, 72% seen once. Tregs were sorted as CD4+CD25+CD127-/low cells. The specimen was Tregs sorted from blood. The sequence came from a female donor with breast cancer.

CDR3 amino acids: CASSLGTSSYNEQFF. Here the CDR3 DNA reads TGTGCCAGCAGCTTAGGGACTAGCTCCTACAATGAGCAGTTCTTC. The genes are TRBV7-3 and TRBJ2-1; 8 bases align to TRBD2. J gave up 0 bases and V 2 bases, and 0 bases lay outside the gene matches. Germline CDR1 reads SGHTA; CDR2 reads FQGTGA. The CDR3 length is 15 residues.